The sequence of this T cell receptor beta chain was determined in a study of T cell clusters in autoimmune cytopenias. This clonotype registers large by frequency. TRB was amplified from approximately 250 ng of peripheral blood genomic DNA per sample. The CDR3 loop spans 12 amino acids. CDR1 MNHEY and CDR2 SMNVEV come from the germline V gene (reference sequence). TRB was amplified by touch-down multiplex PCR, primer pools A and B combined. Using the multiplex PCR reads, TCRdb records one entry per CDR3 protein without DNA. This table lists 2,000 to 2,500 distinct CDR3 sequences. The sample was also reused in another study, on T cell repertoires in aging, cancer and after chemotherapy. That work states: Healthy donor repertoires were recorded over several months to years and showed clear clonal overlap.

The sequenced sample was peripheral blood. The chain couples TRBV27 to TRBJ2-5. This clonotype originated in a human donor in good health. This CDR3 reads CARCLEAKTQYF.